The entry below gives a single TCR beta chain sequence along with its context. The target antigen is unknown. This CDR3 has 12 residues. The V and J ends lost 3 bases and 4 bases respectively, with 7 bases between them. From germline, CDR1 is LGHNT and CDR2 FRNRAP. cDNA libraries for TCR beta contained unique molecular identifiers. Via MiXCR, TCRdb re-called the PCR reads, giving one row per CDR3 protein. Of roughly 600,000 distinct CDR3 sequences in the sample, roughly 40% were seen once. This entry belongs to a study of post-analysis software for immune sequencing data. Study conclusions and caveats: A few TRBV segments occurring more often in patients than controls included TRBV5-6, TRBV5-1 and TRBV20-1. Samples sharing a preparation batch grouped tightly together when assessed by F measure.

Sample: blood. This sequence originates from a girl aged 5 to 17 with multiple sclerosis. The J gene is TRBJ2-7, the V gene TRBV12-5, with D hard to call. The CDR3 nucleotides are TGTGCTAGTGGTTTAGAGCATTACGAGCAGTACTTC. The encoded protein is CASGLEHYEQYF.